This section outlines one TCR beta chain sequence together with its context. The V gene lost 9 bases and the J gene lost 1 base, with 17 bases spanning the gap. CDR3 length equals 15 residues. Per germline, CDR1 SGHNT and CDR2 YYREEE (reference sequence). The data are from a study of PD-1 blockade in mismatch repair-deficient tumors. Study as a whole: Enrolled about 2013-2017, patients had progressing, pretreated mismatch repair-deficient cancers of about a dozen types.

Clones were read by immunoSEQ multiplex PCR, and TCRdb kept only the in-frame ones, dropping some. The sample lists fewer than 25,000 clones; roughly 87% were seen once. The rearrangement links TRBV5-4 to TRBJ2-1; weak D call: TRBD2 (5 bases). Specimen: PBMCs, collected 52 weeks after starting pembrolizumab. This TCR derives from an adult with mismatch repair-deficient cancer. DNA for the CDR3: TGTGCCATCGAGGGCCGGACGGGTTCCTACAATGAGCAGTTCTTC. This sequence encodes CAIEGRTGSYNEQFF.